The 14 T cell receptor beta chains below were found in one sample sequenced in a study of blood T cell repertoires in COVID-19. The protocol was immunoSEQ multiplex PCR, while the TCRdb copy is restricted to in-frame clones and leaves out a portion. The sample carries around 230,000 clones, about 81% recorded once. The specimen was PBMCs or T cells enriched from blood (not recorded which). These receptors were taken from a middle-aged man who had recovered from COVID-19.

The CDR3 DNA reads as TGTGCCAGCAGCTTAACTAGCCGGGGATTAGAGACCCAGTACTTC. It specifies CASSLTSRGLETQYF. The rearrangement links TRBV7-9 to TRBJ2-5, with a tentative D call TRBD2 (6 bases). Trimming took off 2 bases at V and 4 bases at J, with 14 bases between the two ends. This CDR3 contains 15 residues. Germline CDR1 reads SEHNR; CDR2 reads FQNEAQ (reference sequence).

The chain employs TRBV21-1 and TRBJ1-5. TRBV21-1 is termed a pseudogene. The CDR3 covers 16 residues. CDR3 sequence reads: CASSKGGRSCNQPQHF. In DNA form, the CDR3 reads TGTGCCAGCAGCAAAGGAGGGCGGAGTTGCAATCAGCCCCAGCATTTT.

The chain is built from TRBV9 and TRBJ2-5, with TRBD1 identical over 7 bases. Trimming took 0 bases from V and 4 from J; bases not matched to a gene: 6. The CDR3 has 15 amino acids. From germline, CDR1 is SGDLS and CDR2 YYNGEE. The CDR3 here is CASSVGIGGRETQYF. CDR3 coding DNA: TGTGCCAGCAGCGTAGGTATAGGGGGCAGAGAGACCCAGTACTTC.

This rearrangement joins TRBV9 to TRBJ2-1, with 12 bases matching TRBD2. The CDR3 covers 15 residues. Per germline, CDR1 SGDLS and CDR2 YYNGEE. V lost 4 bases, J lost 6 bases, and 5 bases stayed unmatched. CDR3 DNA: TGTGCCAGCAGCCTGATACTAGCGGGGGGCAATGAGCAGTTCTTC. This translates into CASSLILAGGNEQFF.

V is TRBV28 and J is TRBJ2-5; the D gene is possibly TRBD1 (5 bases). V lost 4 bases and J lost 5, with 8 bases in between. The CDR3 runs 12 residues. The germline V gene has CDR1 MDHEN and CDR2 SYDVKM. The CDR3 region has the DNA TGTGCCAGCAGTTATGGGGCCGAGACCCAGTACTTC. Amino acid sequence: CASSYGAETQYF.

This clone appeared a few times. CDR3 in DNA: TGTGCCAGCAGCGAGCTACTCATGAACACTGAAGCTTTCTTT. Protein: CASSELLMNTEAFF. The gene calls are TRBV9 and TRBJ1-1; D is unclear. Germline V CDR1 and CDR2: SGDLS, YYNGEE. This CDR3 contains 14 residues. Trimming stripped 3 bases from V and 0 bases from J, with 9 bases between.

This chain connects TRBV5-4 to TRBJ2-5, with TRBD2 matching over 9 bases. CDR3 length: 15 residues. Per germline, CDR1 SGHNT and CDR2 YYREEE (reference sequence). V lost 6 bases and J lost 3; bases outside the gene matches: 9. The CDR3 bases are TGTGCCAGCAACGTCGGGGGACTAGCAGAAGAGACCCAGTACTTC. Protein: CASNVGGLAEETQYF.

The J gene is TRBJ1-5, the V gene TRBV21-1. TRBV21-1 is a recognized pseudogene. This CDR3 comprises 20 residues. The CDR3 sequence: CASSPIPPRRGPSVNQPQHF. Here the CDR3 DNA reads TGTGCCAGCAGCCCCATACCCCCCCGACGAGGCCCATCTGTTAATCAGCCCCAGCATTTT.

Here the CDR3 reads CSVVRTGVYTF. The CDR3 DNA is TGCAGCGTTGTAAGGACAGGGGTCTACACCTTC. The V and J genes are TRBV29-1 and TRBJ1-2, with 9 bases matching TRBD1. Losses at the gene ends were 4 bases for V and 10 bases for J; bases not matched to a gene: 4. The CDR3 is made up of 11 amino acids. The germline gives CDR1 SQVTM, CDR2 ANQGSEA.

The rearrangement joins TRBV12-3 or TRBV12-4 to TRBJ1-3; D unresolved. The CDR3 is 12 residues long. Between the trimmed V and J ends, which lost 5 bases and 4 bases, there was a span of 6 bases. CDR3: CASSQQGNTIYF. CDR3 nucleotide sequence: TGTGCCAGCAGTCAACAGGGAAACACCATATATTTT.

This clone was counted a few times. V and J are TRBV2 and TRBJ1-1; unclear D gene. Trimming removed 4 bases at V and 1 base at J, with 4 bases between. The germline V gene has CDR1 SNHLY and CDR2 FYNNEI. This CDR3 is built from 12 residues. Written as DNA, the CDR3 is TGTGCCAGCAGTGTCTCGAACACTGAAGCTTTCTTT. This encodes CASSVSNTEAFF. The full variable domain, completed using reference TRBV2 and TRBJ1-1, is EPEVTQTPSHQVTQMGQEVILRCVPISNHLYFYWYRQILGQKVEFLVSFYNNEISEKSEIFDDQFSVERPDGSNFTLKIRSTKLEDSAMYFCASSVSNTEAFFGQGTRLTVV.

The gene calls are TRBV19 and TRBJ1-1; D ambiguous. The V end lost 5 bases, the J end lost 6 bases, and 19 bases lay between the germline ends. This CDR3 is 15 amino acids long. Looked up from germline, CDR1 is LNHDA and CDR2 is SQIVND (reference sequence). The chain's CDR3 is CASSLLDSGSPEAFF. The CDR3 DNA is TGTGCCAGTAGTCTTCTGGACTCGGGGAGCCCTGAAGCTTTCTTT. Using reference TRBV19 and TRBJ1-1 for the parts outside the CDR3, the full variable domain is DGGITQSPKYLFRKEGQNVTLSCEQNLNHDAMYWYRQDPGQGLRLIYYSQIVNDFQKGDIAEGYSVSREKKESFPLTVTSAQKNPTAFYLCASSLLDSGSPEAFFGQGTRLTVV.

As for this clone: The junction departs from germline at one end; a sequencing error may be responsible. J is TRBJ2-1 and V is TRBV11-3; a weak D match, TRBD2 (6 bases). This CDR3 is 12 amino acids long. Germline CDR1 SGHNT, CDR2 YENEEA. In DNA, the CDR3 is TGCGCCTCTGGGGGGATTAGCAATGAGCAGTTCTTC. Encoded protein: CASGGISNEQFF.

V and J are TRBV5-6 and TRBJ1-2, with D maybe TRBD1 (6 bases). CDR1 and CDR2 (germline): SGHDT, YYEEEE. V was shortened by 7 bases and J by 5 bases, with 18 bases between the two germline ends. This CDR3 spans 14 amino acids. CDR3 bases: TGTGCCAGCCTTGTATCAGGGGCCCCATATGGCTACACCTTC. It is translated as CASLVSGAPYGYTF.